The 17 T cell receptor beta chains below come from one sample, sequenced in a study of T cells in Graves' hyperthyroidism and ophthalmopathy. Researchers amplified the TCR beta CDR3 regions from RNA transcripts. Carried out on the TCR CDR3, a first-round RT-PCR used the HTBI primer set. TCRdb ran MiXCR on the multiplex PCR reads and lists one entry per CDR3 protein. The repertoire consists of about 270,000 distinct CDR3 sequences, with approximately 20% occurring once and the leading ten covering about 60%. Specimen: blood. Receptors originate from a young man with Graves' ophthalmopathy.

The chain links TRBV2 to TRBJ2-7, with 7 positions matching TRBD2. With 8 bases clipped from V and 3 bases from J, the junction kept 4 bases outside the gene matches. The CDR3 runs 12 residues. Looked up from germline, CDR1 is SNHLY and CDR2 is FYNNEI. For the CDR3, the DNA is TGTGCCAGCGGGACTACGATCTACGAGCAGTACTTC. Translation: CASGTTIYEQYF.

The sample holds a few counts of this clonotype. The chain is built from TRBV6-1 and TRBJ1-3; no clear D gene. From germline, CDR1 is MNHNS and CDR2 SASEGT. V lost 0 bases, J lost 3 bases, and 9 bases lay in between. This CDR3 comprises 15 residues. For the CDR3, the DNA is TGTGCCAGCAGTGAAGCGCGGAGGGTTGGAAACACCATATATTTT. It is translated as CASSEARRVGNTIYF.

This clonotype showed up many times. The V gene is TRBV5-6, the J gene TRBJ1-5; tentative D call: TRBD1 (6 bases). The CDR3 contains 16 residues. Trimming removed 4 bases at V and 0 bases at J, with 14 bases between. The germline V gene has CDR1 SGHDT and CDR2 YYEEEE. CDR3 sequence reads: CASSLWTANSNQPQHF. As DNA, the CDR3 is TGTGCCAGCAGCCTTTGGACAGCAAATAGCAATCAGCCCCAGCATTTT.

J is TRBJ1-5 and V is TRBV28; 9 nucleotides agree with TRBD1. In germline, CDR1 is MDHEN, CDR2 SYDVKM. The CDR3 length is 17 residues. The V gene end was trimmed by 5 bases and the J gene end by 0 bases; junction bases not matched to a gene: 8. Here the CDR3 reads CASSAAGTGPSNQPQHF. The CDR3, as DNA: TGTGCCAGCAGTGCAGCCGGGACAGGGCCTAGCAATCAGCCCCAGCATTTT.

This chain uses TRBV28 with TRBJ1-2, with D uncertain. The CDR3 covers 12 residues. With 7 bases removed from V and 2 bases from J, the gap between germline ends came to 8 bases. Germline loops: CDR1 MDHEN, CDR2 SYDVKM. CDR3 nucleotide sequence: TGTGCCAGCACCCCAGTAAACTATGGCTACACCTTC. As protein: CASTPVNYGYTF.

This clonotype came up a few times. The chain links TRBV19 to TRBJ2-2, with 9 bases fitting TRBD2. Germline assignment: CDR1 LNHDA and CDR2 SQIVND (reference sequence). There are 17 residues in the CDR3. V shed 0 bases and J 6 bases; nucleotides not matched to a gene: 8. The CDR3 is CASSIDRSSGRAGELFF. In DNA form, the CDR3 reads TGTGCCAGTAGTATAGATCGGAGTAGCGGGAGAGCCGGGGAGCTGTTTTTT.

The chain employs TRBV9 and TRBJ1-4; no definite D call. Germline lookup yields CDR1 SGDLS and CDR2 YYNGEE. V shed 0 bases and J shed 8 bases, with 14 bases lying between them. The CDR3 extends over 15 amino acids. The DNA of the CDR3 is TGTGCCAGCAGCGTAGAGGGCCCGGGCGACGAAAAACTGTTTTTT. Its translation is CASSVEGPGDEKLFF.

Concerning this clonotype: Just one base apart from a much larger clone, this may be a read error. The rearrangement uses TRBV12-3 or TRBV12-4 and TRBJ2-7; D unclear. This CDR3 contains 14 residues. This chain's CDR3 is CASSLRKGSYKQYF. CDR3 bases: TGTGCCAGCAGTTTAAGAAAGGGCTCCTACAAGCAGTACTTC.

This clonotype was counted a few times. The CDR3 here is CASRLDGSSYNSPLHF. CDR3 DNA: TGTGCCAGCCGACTAGATGGAAGCTCCTATAATTCACCCCTCCACTTT. The rearrangement uses TRBV2 and TRBJ1-6, with unresolved D. Per germline, CDR1 SNHLY and CDR2 FYNNEI. The CDR3 is 16 amino acids. Between the trimmed V and J ends, which lost 8 bases and 0 bases, there was a span of 14 bases. Together with reference TRBV2 and TRBJ1-6, the CDR3 gives the full variable domain: EPEVTQTPSHQVTQMGQEVILRCVPISNHLYFYWYRQILGQKVEFLVSFYNNEISEKSEIFDDQFSVERPDGSNFTLKIRSTKLEDSAMYFCASRLDGSSYNSPLHFGNGTRLTVT.

This clonotype was observed at least ten times. Given a much more abundant clone one base away, this may be a read error. The chain links TRBV28 to TRBJ1-1; D not certain. The ends were cut back, 2 bases at V and 1 base at J, with 5 bases in the middle. The CDR3 is 13 amino acids. Germline values: CDR1 MDHEN, CDR2 SYDVKM. The CDR3 region has the DNA TGTGCCAGCAGTTTAATGGCGAACACTGAAGCTTTCTTT. Translating it yields CASSLMANTEAFF. Full variable domain (remainder filled in from reference TRBV28 and TRBJ1-1): DVKVTQSSRYLVKRTGEKVFLECVQDMDHENMFWYRQDPGLGLRLIYFSYDVKMKEKGDIPEGYSVSREKKERFSLILESASTNQTSMYLCASSLMANTEAFFGQGTRLTVV.

The chain links TRBV6-1 to TRBJ1-2, with D tentatively TRBD1 (5 bases). This CDR3 has 15 residues. The V and J ends lost 1 base and 5 bases respectively, with 14 bases between them. The germline V gene has CDR1 MNHNS and CDR2 SASEGT. CDR3 protein: CASSEGQSRLYGYTF. The CDR3 DNA is TGTGCCAGCAGTGAAGGACAGTCGAGATTATATGGCTACACCTTC.

The chain recombines TRBV14 with TRBJ1-2; TRBD1 matches at 8 bases. Germline CDR1 reads SGHDN; CDR2 reads FVKESK. The CDR3 length is 15 residues. J lost 3 bases, V lost 4 bases, and 7 bases had no gene match. CDR3: CASSRQGAWDYGYTF. CDR3 coding DNA: TGTGCCAGCAGCCGTCAGGGGGCTTGGGACTATGGCTACACCTTC. The complete variable domain, with remaining parts taken from reference TRBV14 and TRBJ1-2, reads EAGVTQFPSHSVIEKGQTVTLRCDPISGHDNLYWYRRVMGKEIKFLLHFVKESKQDESGMPNNRFLAERTGGTYSTLKVQPAELEDSGVYFCASSRQGAWDYGYTFGSGTRLTVV.

This clonotype was counted a few times. The chain is built from TRBV28 and TRBJ2-7; D is possibly TRBD1 or TRBD2 (5 bases each). This CDR3 has 15 amino acids. Trimming removed 5 bases from V and 7 bases from J, with 21 bases in between. CDR1 is MDHEN and CDR2 is SYDVKM in the germline V gene. CDR3 region: CASSPWARGSVEQYF. The CDR3 DNA is TGTGCCAGCAGTCCCTGGGCGAGGGGCTCGGTTGAGCAGTACTTC.

This clonotype has a single count. The V and J genes are TRBV12-3 or TRBV12-4 and TRBJ2-6; D is ambiguous. The V and J ends lost 6 bases and 4 bases respectively, with 13 bases between them. CDR3 length: 15 amino acids. This CDR3 reads CASRQRDSGANVLTF. In nucleotides, the CDR3 is TGTGCCAGCAGGCAAAGGGATTCAGGGGCCAACGTCCTGACTTTC.

This clonotype appeared a few times. This chain uses TRBV6-2 or TRBV6-3 with TRBJ2-1; no reliable D call. Germline CDR1 and CDR2: MNHEY and SVGEGT. The CDR3 sequence is 15 residues long. Trimming cost V 3 bases and J 0 bases, with 9 bases left between them. The CDR3 nucleotides are TGTGCCAGCAGTTATAGGCGGACCTCCTACAATGAGCAGTTCTTC. Protein: CASSYRRTSYNEQFF.

Note on this clonotype: One end of the junction fails to match germline, which may point to a read error. V gene TRBV7-9 combines with J gene TRBJ2-7, with TRBD2 as a possible D gene (5 bases). CDR1 is SEHNR, CDR2 FQNEAQ, per germline (reference sequence). This CDR3 region has 16 residues. CDR3 DNA: TGTGCCAACAGCTTAGCGTTTGGGGATAGCTCCTACGAGCAGTACTTC. The encoded protein is CANSLAFGDSSYEQYF.

The rearrangement links TRBV28 to TRBJ2-7, with D possibly being TRBD1 (6 bases). V gave up 5 bases and J gave up 0 bases, with 17 bases separating them. The germline V gene has CDR1 MDHEN and CDR2 SYDVKM. The CDR3 is 16 residues long. The chain's CDR3 is CASSRAPGTSSYEQYF. CDR3 DNA sequence: TGTGCCAGCAGTCGTGCCCCCGGGACATCCTCCTACGAGCAGTACTTC.